The clone carrying this T cell receptor (beta chain) was seen only once. The data were taken from a study of cytomegalovirus exposure and HLA in healthy donors. Produced via immunoSEQ multiplex PCR; TCRdb's table is partial and in-frame only. The data hold approximately 150,000 clones, with approximately 86% observed a single time. The receptor was derived from a man between 18 and 35 years old in good health and CMV-seropositive. Material: PBMCs.

CDR3: CASSFRGQETQYF. CDR3 coding DNA: TGTGCCAGCAGCTTCCGCGGCCAAGAGACCCAGTACTTC. The rearrangement joins TRBV5-5 to TRBJ2-5, with D hard to call. There are 13 residues in the CDR3. From germline, CDR1 is SGHKS and CDR2 YYEKEE (reference sequence). Trimming cost V 2 bases and J 1 base, with 6 bases left between them.